Sequencing of this TCR delta chain was carried out in a study of gamma-delta T cells after stem cell transplantation. TCRdb reanalyzed the RT-PCR reads using CATT. This table has more than 3,500 delta-chain clones, 15% to 20% appearing once. CDR3 length equals 22 residues. V dropped 5 bases and J dropped 0; count of bases not matched to a gene: 16. Germline CDR1 and CDR2: GEAIGNYY and EKD. The clonotype comes from a human donor. It is not recorded whose cells these are; they may come from a transplant donor. The chain carries TRDV2 and TRDJ3; 12 bases are a match to TRDD3. The J gene, not given by TCRdb, was assigned here from a germline match of the nucleotide sequence. Sequenced: gamma-delta T cells. CDR3 residues: CACGPILGDTWRSSWDTRQMFF. The DNA of the CDR3 is TGTGCCTGTGGCCCAATTCTGGGGGATACGTGGAGGAGCTCCTGGGACACCCGACAGATGTTTTTC.